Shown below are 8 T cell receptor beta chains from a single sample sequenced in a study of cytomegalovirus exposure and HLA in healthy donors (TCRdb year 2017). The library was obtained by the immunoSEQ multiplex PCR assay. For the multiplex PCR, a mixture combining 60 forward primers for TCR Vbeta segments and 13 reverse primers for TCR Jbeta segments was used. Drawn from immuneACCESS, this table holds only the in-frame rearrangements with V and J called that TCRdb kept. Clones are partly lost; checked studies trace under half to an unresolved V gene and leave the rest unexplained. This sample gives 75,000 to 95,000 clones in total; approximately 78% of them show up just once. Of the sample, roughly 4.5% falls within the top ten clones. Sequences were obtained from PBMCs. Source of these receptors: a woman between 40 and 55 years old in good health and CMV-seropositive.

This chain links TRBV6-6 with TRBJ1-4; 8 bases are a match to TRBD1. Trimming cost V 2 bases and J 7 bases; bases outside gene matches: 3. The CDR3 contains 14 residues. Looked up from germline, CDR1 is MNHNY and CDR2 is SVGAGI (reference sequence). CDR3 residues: CASSYATGAEKLFF. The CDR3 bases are TGTGCCAGCAGTTACGCGACAGGGGCTGAAAAACTGTTTTTT.

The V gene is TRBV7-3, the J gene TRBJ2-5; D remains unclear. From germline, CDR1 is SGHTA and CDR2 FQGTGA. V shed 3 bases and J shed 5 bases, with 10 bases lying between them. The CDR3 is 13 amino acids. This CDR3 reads CASSFRSRETQYF. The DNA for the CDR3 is TGTGCCAGCAGCTTCCGTTCCAGGGAGACCCAGTACTTC.

The CDR3 loop is CASSQISGPQETQYF. The CDR3 nucleotides are TGTGCCAGCAGCCAGATTAGCGGGCCCCAAGAGACCCAGTACTTC. The chain recombines TRBV7-3 with TRBJ2-5, with 7 positions matching TRBD2. The CDR3 totals 15 residues. Germline V CDR1 and CDR2: SGHTA, FQGTGA. J lost 1 base, V lost 5 bases, and 7 bases had no gene match. The variable domain in full, with the rest retrieved from reference TRBV7-3 and TRBJ2-5, is GAGVSQTPSNKVTEKGKYVELRCDPISGHTALYWYRQSLGQGPEFLIYFQGTGAADDSGLPNDRFFAVRPEGSVSTLKIQRTERGDSAVYLCASSQISGPQETQYFGPGTRLLVL.

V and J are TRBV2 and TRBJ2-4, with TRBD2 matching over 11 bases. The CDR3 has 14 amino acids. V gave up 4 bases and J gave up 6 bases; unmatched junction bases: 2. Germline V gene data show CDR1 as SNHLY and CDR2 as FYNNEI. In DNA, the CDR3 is TGTGCCAGCAGTGCGGGGACTAGCGGAAACATTCAGTACTTC. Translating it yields CASSAGTSGNIQYF.

The CDR3 sequence is CASRPLTYNEQFF. CDR3 in DNA: TGTGCCAGCAGACCCCTAACCTACAATGAGCAGTTCTTC. The rearrangement uses TRBV11-2 and TRBJ2-1; D unresolved. V lost 6 bases to trimming and J lost 2 bases, with 8 bases between them. CDR1 is SGHAT, CDR2 FQNNGV, per germline. The CDR3 has 13 amino acids. The full variable domain, in which reference TRBV11-2 and TRBJ2-1 provide the parts outside the CDR3, is EAGVAQSPRYKIIEKRQSVAFWCNPISGHATLYWYQQILGQGPKLLIQFQNNGVVDDSQLPKDRFSAERLKGVDSTLKIQPAKLEDSAVYLCASRPLTYNEQFFGPGTRLTVL.

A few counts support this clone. CDR3 sequence: CASSSPNLPGQTNTEAFF. CDR3 DNA sequence: TGTGCCAGCAGCTCCCCAAACTTACCGGGACAGACAAACACTGAAGCTTTCTTT. The chain uses TRBV5-4 and TRBJ1-1, with 7 bases identical to TRBD1. This CDR3 spans 18 amino acids. The germline V gene has CDR1 SGHNT and CDR2 YYREEE (reference sequence). Unmatched junction bases numbered 16, after V lost 3 bases and J lost 2 bases.

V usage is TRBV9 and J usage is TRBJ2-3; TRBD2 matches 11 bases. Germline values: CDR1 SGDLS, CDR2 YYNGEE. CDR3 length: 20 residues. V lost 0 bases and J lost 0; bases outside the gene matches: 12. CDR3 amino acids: CASSVATTAGTSGSTDTQYF. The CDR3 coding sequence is TGTGCCAGCAGCGTAGCTACAACGGCCGGGACTAGCGGCAGCACAGATACGCAGTATTTT.

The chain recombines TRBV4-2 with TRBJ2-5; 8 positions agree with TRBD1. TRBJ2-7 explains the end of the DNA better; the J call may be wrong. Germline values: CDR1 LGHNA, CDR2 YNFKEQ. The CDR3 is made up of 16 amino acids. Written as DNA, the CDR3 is TGTGCCAGCAGCCACGAAAGGACAGGGAACTCCTACGAGCAGTACTTC. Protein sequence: CASSHERTGNSYEQYF.